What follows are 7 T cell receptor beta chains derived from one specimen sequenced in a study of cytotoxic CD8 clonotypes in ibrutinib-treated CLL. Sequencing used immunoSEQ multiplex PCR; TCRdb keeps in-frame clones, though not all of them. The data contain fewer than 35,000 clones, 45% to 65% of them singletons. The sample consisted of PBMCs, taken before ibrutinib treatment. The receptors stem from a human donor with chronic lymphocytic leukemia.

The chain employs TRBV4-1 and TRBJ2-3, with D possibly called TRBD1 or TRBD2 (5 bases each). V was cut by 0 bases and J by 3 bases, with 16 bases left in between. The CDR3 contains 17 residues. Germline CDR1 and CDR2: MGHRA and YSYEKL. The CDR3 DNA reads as TGCGCCAGCAGCCAAGAACACGGACCAGGGAGTACAGATACGCAGTATTTT. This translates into CASSQEHGPGSTDTQYF.

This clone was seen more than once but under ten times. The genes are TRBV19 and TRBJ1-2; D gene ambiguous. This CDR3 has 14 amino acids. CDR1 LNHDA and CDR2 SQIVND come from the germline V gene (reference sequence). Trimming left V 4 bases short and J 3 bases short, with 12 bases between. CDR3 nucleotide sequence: TGTGCCAGTAGTACTCCAGGACGGGACTATGGCTACACCTTC. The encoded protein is CASSTPGRDYGYTF.

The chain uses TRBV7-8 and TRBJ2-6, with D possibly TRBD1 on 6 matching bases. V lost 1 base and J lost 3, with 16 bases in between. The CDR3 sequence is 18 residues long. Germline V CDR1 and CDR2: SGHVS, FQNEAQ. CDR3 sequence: CASSLGWQGPLGANVLTF. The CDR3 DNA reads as TGTGCCAGCAGCTTAGGCTGGCAGGGGCCACTTGGGGCCAACGTCCTGACTTTC.

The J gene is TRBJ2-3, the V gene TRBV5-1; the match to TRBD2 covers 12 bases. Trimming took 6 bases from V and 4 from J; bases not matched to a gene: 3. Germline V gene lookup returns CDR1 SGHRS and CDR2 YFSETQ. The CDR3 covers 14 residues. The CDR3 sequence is CASTRTSGADTQYF. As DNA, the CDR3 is TGCGCCAGCACGAGGACTAGCGGGGCAGATACGCAGTATTTT. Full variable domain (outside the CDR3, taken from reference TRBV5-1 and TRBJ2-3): KAGVTQTPRYLIKTRGQQVTLSCSPISGHRSVSWYQQTPGQGLQFLFEYFSETQRNKGNFPGRFSGRQFSNSRSEMNVSTLELGDSALYLCASTRTSGADTQYFGPGTRLTVL.

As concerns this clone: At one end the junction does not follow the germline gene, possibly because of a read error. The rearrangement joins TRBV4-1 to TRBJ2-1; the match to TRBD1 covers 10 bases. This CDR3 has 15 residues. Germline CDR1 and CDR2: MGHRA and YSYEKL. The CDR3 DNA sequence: TGCGCCAGCAGCGAAGACAGGGGGCGATACAATGAGCAGTTCTTC. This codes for CASSEDRGRYNEQFF.

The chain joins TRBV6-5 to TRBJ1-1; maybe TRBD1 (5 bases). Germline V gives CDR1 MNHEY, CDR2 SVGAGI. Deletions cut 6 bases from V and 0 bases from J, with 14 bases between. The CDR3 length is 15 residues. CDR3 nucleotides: TGTGCCAGCAGGGATCCGGGGGTGATGAACACTGAAGCTTTCTTT. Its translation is CASRDPGVMNTEAFF.

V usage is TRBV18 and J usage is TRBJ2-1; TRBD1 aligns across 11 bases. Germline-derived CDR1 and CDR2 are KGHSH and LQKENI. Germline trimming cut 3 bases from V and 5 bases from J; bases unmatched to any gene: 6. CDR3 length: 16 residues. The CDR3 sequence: CASSPRRTGGHNEQFF. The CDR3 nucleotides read TGTGCCAGCTCACCTCGGCGGACAGGGGGCCACAATGAGCAGTTCTTC. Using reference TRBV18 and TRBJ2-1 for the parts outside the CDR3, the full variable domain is NAGVMQNPRHLVRRRGQEARLRCSPMKGHSHVYWYRQLPEEGLKFMVYLQKENIIDESGMPKERFSAEFPKEGPSILRIQQVVRGDSAAYFCASSPRRTGGHNEQFFGPGTRLTVL.